The clone carrying this T cell receptor beta chain was detected a few times. Its cognate antigen is unknown. Via MiXCR, TCRdb re-called the RT-PCR reads, giving one row per CDR3 protein. Among 160,000 or so distinct CDR3 sequences, under 13% were seen once, and the ten largest hold 9.5% to 15%. The CDR3 totals 15 residues. V was clipped by 2 bases and J by 4 bases, with 13 bases between them. CDR1 SGHTS and CDR2 YDEGEE come from the germline V gene. These data come from a study of response to subunit inactivated influenza vaccine. Study-level results: New T cells are recruited in small numbers by each seasonal influenza vaccination, according to the authors' suggestion.

This sample comprised non-naive T cells sorted from PBMCs, obtained 35 to 45 days after vaccination. The chain is built from TRBV5-8 and TRBJ1-5; TRBD1 is a possible D gene (5 bases). This clonotype was obtained from a man between 45 and 60 years old who received an inactivated influenza vaccine. The CDR3 nucleotides read TGTGCCAGCAGCTTCAACAGGCCTAAGAATCAGCCCCAGCATTTT. It translates to CASSFNRPKNQPQHF. The complete variable domain, with remaining parts taken from reference TRBV5-8 and TRBJ1-5, reads EAGVTQSPTHLIKTRGQQATLRCSPISGHTSVYWYQQALGLGLQFLLWYDEGEERNRGNFPPRFSGRQFPNYSSELNVNALELEDSALYLCASSFNRPKNQPQHFGDGTRLSIL.